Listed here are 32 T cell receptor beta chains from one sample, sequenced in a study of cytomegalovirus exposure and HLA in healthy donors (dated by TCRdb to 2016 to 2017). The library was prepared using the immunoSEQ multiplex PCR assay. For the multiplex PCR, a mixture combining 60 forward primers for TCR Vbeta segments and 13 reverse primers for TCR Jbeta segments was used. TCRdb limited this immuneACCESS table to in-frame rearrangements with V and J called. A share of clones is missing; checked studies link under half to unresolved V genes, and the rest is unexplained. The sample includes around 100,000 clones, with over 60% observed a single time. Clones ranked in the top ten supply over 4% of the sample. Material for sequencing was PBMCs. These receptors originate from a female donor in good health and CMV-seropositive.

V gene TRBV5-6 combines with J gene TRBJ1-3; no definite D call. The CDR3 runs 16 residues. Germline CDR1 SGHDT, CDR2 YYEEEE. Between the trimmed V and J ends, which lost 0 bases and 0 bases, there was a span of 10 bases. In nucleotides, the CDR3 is TGTGCCAGCAGCTTGGATCCGGAGCCCTCTGGAAACACCATATATTTT. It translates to CASSLDPEPSGNTIYF.

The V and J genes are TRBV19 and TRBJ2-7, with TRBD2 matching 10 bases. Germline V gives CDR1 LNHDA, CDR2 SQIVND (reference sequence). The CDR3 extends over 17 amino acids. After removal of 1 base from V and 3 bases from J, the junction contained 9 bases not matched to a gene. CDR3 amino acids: CASSIGLASGGFYEQYF. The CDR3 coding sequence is TGTGCCAGTAGTATAGGCCTGGCTAGCGGGGGCTTCTACGAGCAGTACTTC.

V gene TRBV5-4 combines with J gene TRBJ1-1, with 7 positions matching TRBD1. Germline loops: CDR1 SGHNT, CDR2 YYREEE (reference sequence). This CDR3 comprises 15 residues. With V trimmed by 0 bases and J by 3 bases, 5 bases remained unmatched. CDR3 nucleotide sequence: TGTGCCAGCAGCTTGGTTGGCAGGGGGTACACTGAAGCTTTCTTT. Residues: CASSLVGRGYTEAFF.

CDR3 residues: CASSGPGRYEQYF. As DNA, the CDR3 is TGCGCCAGCAGCGGCCCAGGTCGGTACGAGCAGTACTTC. The chain employs TRBV10-2 and TRBJ2-7; no clear D gene. The CDR3 totals 13 residues. From germline, CDR1 is WSHSY and CDR2 SAAADI. V lost 6 bases to trimming and J lost 4 bases, with 13 bases between them.

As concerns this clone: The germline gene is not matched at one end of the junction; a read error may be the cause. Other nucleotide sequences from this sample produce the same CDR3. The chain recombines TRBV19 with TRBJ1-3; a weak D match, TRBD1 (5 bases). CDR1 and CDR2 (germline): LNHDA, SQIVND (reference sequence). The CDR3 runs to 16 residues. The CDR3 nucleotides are TGTGCTAGTAGTATACGCGGGGCAAGCTCTGGAAACACCATATATTTT. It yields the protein CASSIRGASSGNTIYF.

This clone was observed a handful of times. The CDR3, as DNA: TGTGCCAGCAGTTCCAAGAAGCCGGGACAGTACAATGAGCAGTTCTTC. This sequence encodes CASSSKKPGQYNEQFF. This chain joins TRBV6-5 and TRBJ2-1; TRBD1 aligns across 7 bases. CDR1 MNHEY and CDR2 SVGAGI come from the germline V gene. J lost 4 bases, V lost 4 bases, and 10 bases had no gene match. CDR3 length equals 16 residues.

CDR3 residues: CASAPGGLDGELFF. The CDR3 region has the DNA TGCGCCAGCGCCCCGGGGGGCTTGGACGGGGAGCTGTTTTTT. The chain joins TRBV5-1 to TRBJ2-2; D perhaps matches TRBD2 (7 bases). This CDR3 contains 14 residues. V lost 7 bases and J 7 bases, leaving 17 bases between the germline ends. Germline loops: CDR1 SGHRS, CDR2 YFSETQ.

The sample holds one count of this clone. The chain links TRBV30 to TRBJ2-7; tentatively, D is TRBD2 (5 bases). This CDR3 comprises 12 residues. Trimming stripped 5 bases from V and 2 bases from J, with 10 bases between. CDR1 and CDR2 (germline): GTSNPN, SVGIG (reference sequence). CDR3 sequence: CAWADYTYEQYF. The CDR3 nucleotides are TGTGCCTGGGCCGACTACACCTACGAGCAGTACTTC.

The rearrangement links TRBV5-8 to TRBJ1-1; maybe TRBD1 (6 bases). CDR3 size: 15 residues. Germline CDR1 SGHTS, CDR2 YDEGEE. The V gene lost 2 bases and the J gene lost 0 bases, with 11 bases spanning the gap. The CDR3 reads CASSLQGGLNTEAFF. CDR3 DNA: TGTGCCAGCAGCTTACAGGGCGGGTTGAACACTGAAGCTTTCTTT.

Written as DNA, the CDR3 is TGTGCCAGCTCCCCCGCGGCAGCCCTTAAGACTGAAGCTTTCTTT. It codes for CASSPAAALKTEAFF. V gene TRBV13 combines with J gene TRBJ1-1, with no clear D. Germline loops: CDR1 PRHDT, CDR2 FYEKMQ (reference sequence). V was shortened by 8 bases and J by 5 bases, with 21 bases between the two germline ends. The CDR3 has 15 amino acids.

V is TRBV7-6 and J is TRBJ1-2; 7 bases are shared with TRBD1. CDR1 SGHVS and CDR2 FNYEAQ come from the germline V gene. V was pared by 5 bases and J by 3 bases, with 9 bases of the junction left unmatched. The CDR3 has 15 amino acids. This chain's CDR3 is CASSLSKGGDYGYTF. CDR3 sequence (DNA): TGTGCCAGCAGCCTGTCGAAAGGGGGCGACTATGGCTACACCTTC.

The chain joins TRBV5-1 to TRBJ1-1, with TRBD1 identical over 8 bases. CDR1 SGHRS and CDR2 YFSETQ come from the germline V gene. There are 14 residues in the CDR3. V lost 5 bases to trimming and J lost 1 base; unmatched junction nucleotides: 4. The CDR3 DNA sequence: TGCGCCAGCAGACCGACAGGGGCGAACACTGAAGCTTTCTTT. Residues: CASRPTGANTEAFF.

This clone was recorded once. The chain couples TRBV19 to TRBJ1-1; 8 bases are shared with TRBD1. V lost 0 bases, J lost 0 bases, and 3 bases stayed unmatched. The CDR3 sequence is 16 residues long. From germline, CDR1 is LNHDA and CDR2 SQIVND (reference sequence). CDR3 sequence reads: CASSIDIQGVNTEAFF. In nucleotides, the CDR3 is TGTGCCAGTAGTATAGATATACAGGGGGTGAACACTGAAGCTTTCTTT.

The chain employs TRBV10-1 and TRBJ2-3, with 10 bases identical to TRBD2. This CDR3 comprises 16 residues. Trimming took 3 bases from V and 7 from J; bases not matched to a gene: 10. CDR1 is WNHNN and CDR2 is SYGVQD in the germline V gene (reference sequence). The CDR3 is CASSDTVASGGHTQYF. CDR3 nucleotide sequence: TGCGCCAGCAGTGACACCGTGGCTAGCGGGGGCCATACGCAGTATTTT.

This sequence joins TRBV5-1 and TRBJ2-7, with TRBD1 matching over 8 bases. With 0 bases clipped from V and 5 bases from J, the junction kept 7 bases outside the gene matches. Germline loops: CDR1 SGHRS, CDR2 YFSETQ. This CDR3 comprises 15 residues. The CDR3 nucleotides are TGCGCCAGCAGCTTGGCGGACAGGGACCGCCACGAGCAGTACTTC. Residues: CASSLADRDRHEQYF.

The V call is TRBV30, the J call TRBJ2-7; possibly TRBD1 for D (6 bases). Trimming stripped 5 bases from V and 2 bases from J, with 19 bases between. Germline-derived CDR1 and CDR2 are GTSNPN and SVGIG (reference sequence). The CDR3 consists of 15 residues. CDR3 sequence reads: CAWDTLAGAAYEQYF. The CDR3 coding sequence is TGTGCCTGGGACACGTTGGCAGGGGCGGCCTACGAGCAGTACTTC.

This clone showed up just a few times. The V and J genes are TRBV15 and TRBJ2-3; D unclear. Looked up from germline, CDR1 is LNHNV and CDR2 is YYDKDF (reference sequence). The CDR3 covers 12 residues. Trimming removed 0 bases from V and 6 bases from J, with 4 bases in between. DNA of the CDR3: TGTGCCACCAGCAGAGATCCGGATACGCAGTATTTT. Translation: CATSRDPDTQYF.

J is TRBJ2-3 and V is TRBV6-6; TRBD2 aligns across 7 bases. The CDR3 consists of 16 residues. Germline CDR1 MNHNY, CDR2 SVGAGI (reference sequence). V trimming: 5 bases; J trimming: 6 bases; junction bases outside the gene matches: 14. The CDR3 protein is CASSPGGSGARDTQYF. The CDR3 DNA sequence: TGTGCCAGCAGTCCCGGGGGGAGCGGAGCGAGGGATACGCAGTATTTT.

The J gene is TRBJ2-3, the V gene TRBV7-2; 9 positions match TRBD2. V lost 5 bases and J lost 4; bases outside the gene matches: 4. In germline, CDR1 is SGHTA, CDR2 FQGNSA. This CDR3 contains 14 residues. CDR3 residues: CASSGIAGADTQYF. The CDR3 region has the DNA TGTGCCAGCAGCGGAATAGCGGGAGCAGATACGCAGTATTTT. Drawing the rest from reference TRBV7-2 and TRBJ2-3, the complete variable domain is GAGVSQSPSNKVTEKGKDVELRCDPISGHTALYWYRQSLGQGLEFLIYFQGNSAPDKSGLPSDRFSAERTGGSVSTLTIQRTQQEDSAVYLCASSGIAGADTQYFGPGTRLTVL.

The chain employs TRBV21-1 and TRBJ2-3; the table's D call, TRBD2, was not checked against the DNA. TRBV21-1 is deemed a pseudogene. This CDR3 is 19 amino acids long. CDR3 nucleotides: TGTGCCAGCAGCACTAAAAACCCCCCCGTCCGGACTCACACAGATACGCAGTATTTT. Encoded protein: CASSTKNPPVRTHTDTQYF.

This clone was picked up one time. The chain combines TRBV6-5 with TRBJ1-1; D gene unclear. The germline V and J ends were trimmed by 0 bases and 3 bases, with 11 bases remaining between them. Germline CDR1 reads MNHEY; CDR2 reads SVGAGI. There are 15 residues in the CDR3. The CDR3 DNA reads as TGTGCCAGCAGTTACTCGTGGCAGATGCACACTGAAGCTTTCTTT. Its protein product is CASSYSWQMHTEAFF.

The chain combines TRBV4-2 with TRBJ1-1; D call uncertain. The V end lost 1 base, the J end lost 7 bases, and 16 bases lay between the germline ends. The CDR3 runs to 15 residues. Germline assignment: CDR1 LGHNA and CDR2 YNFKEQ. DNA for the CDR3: TGTGCCAGCAGCCAAGTTATTCCGGGGAGTGATGAAGCTTTCTTT. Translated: CASSQVIPGSDEAFF.

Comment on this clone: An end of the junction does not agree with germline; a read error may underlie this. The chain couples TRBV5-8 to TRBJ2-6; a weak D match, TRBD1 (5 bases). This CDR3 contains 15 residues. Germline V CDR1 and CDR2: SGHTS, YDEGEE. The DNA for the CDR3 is TGTGCCAGCAGCCCGCAAGGGGCTGGGGCCAACGGCCTGACTTTC. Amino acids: CASSPQGAGANGLTF.

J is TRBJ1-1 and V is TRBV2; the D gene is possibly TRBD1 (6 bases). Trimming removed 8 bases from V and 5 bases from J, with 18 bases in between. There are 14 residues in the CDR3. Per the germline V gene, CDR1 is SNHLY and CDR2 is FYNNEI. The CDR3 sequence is CASVRQGSETEAFF. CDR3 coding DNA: TGTGCCAGCGTTCGTCAGGGGTCGGAAACTGAAGCTTTCTTT.

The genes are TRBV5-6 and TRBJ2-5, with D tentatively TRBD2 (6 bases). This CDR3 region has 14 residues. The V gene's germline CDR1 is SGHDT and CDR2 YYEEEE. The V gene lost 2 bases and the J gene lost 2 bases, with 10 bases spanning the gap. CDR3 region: CASSFSAGQETQYF. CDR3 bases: TGTGCCAGCAGCTTTTCGGCGGGGCAAGAGACCCAGTACTTC. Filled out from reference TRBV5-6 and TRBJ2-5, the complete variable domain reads DAGVTQSPTHLIKTRGQQVTLRCSPKSGHDTVSWYQQALGQGPQFIFQYYEEEERQRGNFPDRFSGHQFPNYSSELNVNALLLGDSALYLCASSFSAGQETQYFGPGTRLLVL.

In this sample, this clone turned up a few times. The CDR3: CASMQGRGDGYTF. The CDR3 coding sequence is TGTGCCAGCATGCAGGGGCGAGGGGATGGCTACACCTTC. The chain links TRBV27 to TRBJ1-2, with D tentatively TRBD1 (6 bases). The V end was cut by 7 bases, the J end by 6 bases, with 15 bases between. This CDR3 spans 13 amino acids. The germline CDR1 and CDR2 sequences are MNHEY and SMNVEV (reference sequence).

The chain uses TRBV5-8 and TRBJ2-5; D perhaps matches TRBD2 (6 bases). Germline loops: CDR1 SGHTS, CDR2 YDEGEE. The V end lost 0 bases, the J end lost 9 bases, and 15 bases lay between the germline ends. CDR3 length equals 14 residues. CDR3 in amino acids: CASSLGRDVEAQYF. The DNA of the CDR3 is TGTGCCAGCAGCTTGGGGCGGGACGTGGAGGCCCAGTACTTC.

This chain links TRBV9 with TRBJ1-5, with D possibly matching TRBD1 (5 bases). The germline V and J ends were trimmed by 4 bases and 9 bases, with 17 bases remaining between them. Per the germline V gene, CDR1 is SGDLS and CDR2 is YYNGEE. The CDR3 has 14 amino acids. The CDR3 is CASSPVDSAGPQHF. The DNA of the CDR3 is TGTGCCAGCAGCCCAGTCGACAGCGCCGGGCCCCAGCATTTT.

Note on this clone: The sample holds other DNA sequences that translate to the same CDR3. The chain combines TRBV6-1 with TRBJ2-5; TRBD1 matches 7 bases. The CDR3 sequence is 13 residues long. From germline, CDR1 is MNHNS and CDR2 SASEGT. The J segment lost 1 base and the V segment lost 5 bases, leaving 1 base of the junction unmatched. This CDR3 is CASSWDSQETQYF. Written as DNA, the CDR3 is TGTGCCAGCAGTTGGGACAGCCAAGAGACCCAGTACTTC.

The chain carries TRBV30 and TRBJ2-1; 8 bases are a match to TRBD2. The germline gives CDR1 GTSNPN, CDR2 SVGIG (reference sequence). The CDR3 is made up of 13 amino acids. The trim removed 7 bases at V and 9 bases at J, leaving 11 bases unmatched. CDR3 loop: CASRRAAGGEQFF. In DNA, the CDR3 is TGTGCCTCAAGGCGTGCGGCGGGGGGTGAGCAGTTCTTC.

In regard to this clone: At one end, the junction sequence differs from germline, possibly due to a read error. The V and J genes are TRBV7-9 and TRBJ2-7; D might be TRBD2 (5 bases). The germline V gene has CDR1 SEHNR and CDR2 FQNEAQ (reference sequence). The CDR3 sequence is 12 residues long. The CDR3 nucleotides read TGTTCCAGCAGCTTTTTCAACGGGGAACAGTACTTC. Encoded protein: CSSSFFNGEQYF.

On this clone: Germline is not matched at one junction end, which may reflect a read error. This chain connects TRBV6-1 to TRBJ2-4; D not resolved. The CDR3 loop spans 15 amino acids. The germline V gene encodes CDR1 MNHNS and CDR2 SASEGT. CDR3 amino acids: CASRNIERRKNSQYF. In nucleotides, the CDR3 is TGTGCCAGCCGGAACATCGAAAGACGCAAAAACAGTCAGTACTTC.